This T cell receptor beta chain is drawn from a study of vaccination effects on CD4 cells after COVID-19. Sequencing was performed with immunoSEQ multiplex PCR; in TCRdb, only in-frame clones are kept and a portion is missing. The table shows 20,000 to 25,000 clones, with roughly 74% occurring only once. Antigen-specific CD4+ T cells were first expanded with viral peptide pools by the ViraFEST assay and only then sequenced. Subsequent to a culture period of around 10 days, CD4+ T cells were isolated. Documented for the person is a PCR-confirmed SARS-CoV-2 infection occurring between March and December 2020. J was trimmed by 0 bases and V by 4 bases; bases with no gene match: 8. In germline, CDR1 is KGHSH, CDR2 LQKENI. This CDR3 contains 18 residues. Study observations and caveats: Marked clonal contraction of both clone types appeared late after vaccination.

Remarks on this clone: What it recognizes is unknown.

The chain couples TRBV18 to TRBJ2-5; 13 bases align to TRBD2. This clonotype was obtained from a human donor who had a prior SARS-CoV-2 infection. Specimen: CD4+ T cells from PBMCs cultured with a peptide pool, collected before COVID-19 vaccination. CDR3 amino acids: CASSLGTSGAAYQETQYF. Here the CDR3 DNA reads TGTGCCAGCTCACTTGGGACTAGCGGGGCCGCATACCAAGAGACCCAGTACTTC.